Following are 14 T cell receptor beta chains from one sample sequenced in a study of T cell changes during pregnancy in multiple sclerosis. Sequencing used immunoSEQ multiplex PCR; TCRdb keeps in-frame clones, though not all of them. The sample has roughly 41,000 clones, around nine tenths seen once. The material sequenced was CD8+ T cells from peripheral blood mononuclear cells, taken in the third trimester of pregnancy. The origin of the receptors is a female donor with multiple sclerosis, enrolled in a pregnancy study.

The gene calls are TRBV6-5 and TRBJ2-7, with 13 bases matching TRBD2. This CDR3 comprises 14 residues. With V trimmed by 4 bases and J by 3 bases, 0 bases remained unmatched. The germline V gene has CDR1 MNHEY and CDR2 SVGAGI. CDR3 DNA: TGTGCCAGCAGTTGGACTAGCGGGAGCTACGAGCAGTACTTC. This sequence encodes CASSWTSGSYEQYF.

The chain has TRBV2 and TRBJ1-3; 8 nucleotides line up with TRBD1. Per germline, CDR1 SNHLY and CDR2 FYNNEI. V lost 3 bases to trimming and J lost 0 bases; unmatched junction nucleotides: 13. The CDR3 is 19 residues long. The CDR3 protein is CASSEGPGGRIFSGNTIYF. CDR3 nucleotide sequence: TGTGCCAGCAGTGAGGGGCCAGGGGGCCGAATATTCTCTGGAAACACCATATATTTT.

The chain's CDR3 is CASSLTGGLNTEAFF. The CDR3 coding sequence is TGCGCCAGCAGTTTAACAGGGGGACTGAACACTGAAGCTTTCTTT. The chain recombines TRBV10-2 with TRBJ1-1, with 8 nucleotides matching TRBD1. V was pared by 5 bases and J by 0 bases, with 5 bases of the junction left unmatched. The CDR3 length is 15 residues. Germline-derived CDR1 and CDR2 are WSHSY and SAAADI.

CDR3 residues: CAWESGTSGYEQYF. The CDR3 DNA reads TGTGCCTGGGAATCCGGGACTAGCGGGTACGAGCAGTACTTC. The V gene is TRBV30, the J gene TRBJ2-7; 12 positions agree with TRBD2. The CDR3 runs to 14 residues. V lost 5 bases, J lost 4 bases, and 6 bases stayed unmatched. Germline V gene lookup returns CDR1 GTSNPN and CDR2 SVGIG (reference sequence).

The gene calls are TRBV10-3 and TRBJ2-3; 8 bases are a match to TRBD2. CDR3 length: 14 amino acids. The trim removed 6 bases at V and 0 bases at J, leaving 2 bases unmatched. The germline CDR1 and CDR2 sequences are ENHRY and SYGVKD. The CDR3 nucleotides read TGTGCCATCAGCTCTAGCGGGAGCACAGATACGCAGTATTTT. Translated: CAISSSGSTDTQYF.

The chain links TRBV6-5 to TRBJ2-7; tentatively, D is TRBD2 (5 bases). V was cut by 5 bases and J by 5 bases, with 13 bases left in between. CDR1 MNHEY and CDR2 SVGAGI come from the germline V gene. The CDR3 has 13 amino acids. The CDR3 DNA follows: TGTGCCAGCAGTGACGGGGAGAGGAACGAGCAGTACTTC. Translated: CASSDGERNEQYF.

The chain is built from TRBV7-9 and TRBJ2-7; 9 positions agree with TRBD2. V dropped 0 bases and J dropped 4; count of bases not matched to a gene: 7. This CDR3 comprises 16 residues. The germline CDR1 and CDR2 sequences are SEHNR and FQNEAQ (reference sequence). The CDR3 nucleotides are TGTGCCAGCAGCTTAGCGTTGGGCGGGAGGGCATACGAGCAGTACTTC. It codes for CASSLALGGRAYEQYF.

About this clone: Lacking the conserved final phenylalanine or tryptophan, this CDR3 likely reflects a read error. This chain joins TRBV28 and TRBJ1-2; 8 positions match TRBD1. The CDR3 is 16 amino acids. Germline CDR1 reads MDHEN; CDR2 reads SYDVKM. Unmatched junction bases numbered 11, after V lost 5 bases and J lost 3 bases. CDR3 in DNA: TGTGCCAGCAGTCCGCGCAGGGGGCGGGTGGACTATGGCTACACCCTC. Its translation is CASSPRRGRVDYGYTL.

The J gene is TRBJ1-1, the V gene TRBV7-9, with D maybe TRBD1 (6 bases). V shed 4 bases and J shed 4 bases, with 10 bases lying between them. This CDR3 is 13 amino acids long. Germline V lookup: CDR1 SEHNR, CDR2 FQNEAQ (reference sequence). The CDR3 reads CASSWVGGTEAFF. The CDR3 coding sequence is TGTGCCAGCAGCTGGGTAGGGGGCACTGAAGCTTTCTTT.

The genes are TRBV28 and TRBJ2-1; maybe TRBD1 (5 bases). The germline V gene has CDR1 MDHEN and CDR2 SYDVKM. Trimming removed 5 bases from V and 5 bases from J, with 19 bases in between. This CDR3 is 16 amino acids long. The CDR3 here is CASSLTPGHTNNEQFF. The CDR3 DNA sequence: TGTGCCAGCAGTCTCACCCCAGGACACACTAACAATGAGCAGTTCTTC. The full variable domain, its missing parts supplied by reference TRBV28 and TRBJ2-1, is DVKVTQSSRYLVKRTGEKVFLECVQDMDHENMFWYRQDPGLGLRLIYFSYDVKMKEKGDIPEGYSVSREKKERFSLILESASTNQTSMYLCASSLTPGHTNNEQFFGPGTRLTVL.

This rearrangement joins TRBV7-9 to TRBJ2-7; TRBD1 matches 9 bases. J lost 2 bases, V lost 4 bases, and 3 bases had no gene match. Looked up from germline, CDR1 is SEHNR and CDR2 is FQNEAQ (reference sequence). This CDR3 has 14 amino acids. This CDR3 reads CASSSRDRAYEQYF. Written as DNA, the CDR3 is TGTGCCAGCAGCTCCCGGGACAGGGCCTACGAGCAGTACTTC.

A single count supports this clone. The genes are TRBV11-3 and TRBJ2-1, with D perhaps matching TRBD1 (6 bases). Germline values: CDR1 SGHNT, CDR2 YENEEA. The ends were cut back, 1 base at V and 5 bases at J, with 9 bases in the middle. This CDR3 has 14 residues. The CDR3 here is CASSLVAGDNEQFF. In DNA form, the CDR3 reads TGTGCCAGCAGCTTAGTGGCAGGGGACAATGAGCAGTTCTTC.

In this sample, this clone turned up once. This rearrangement joins TRBV4-2 to TRBJ1-6; D is perhaps TRBD1 (6 bases). V lost 0 bases and J lost 8, with 14 bases in between. The CDR3 sequence is 16 residues long. Germline-derived CDR1 and CDR2 are LGHNA and YNFKEQ. CDR3 in amino acids: CASSQDGEGGYSPLHF. Written as DNA, the CDR3 is TGTGCCAGCAGCCAAGATGGGGAAGGGGGTTATTCACCCCTCCACTTT.

The chain links TRBV11-3 to TRBJ2-7; 8 bases map to TRBD2. Per the germline V gene, CDR1 is SGHNT and CDR2 is YENEEA. After removal of 6 bases from V and 2 bases from J, the junction contained 9 bases not matched to a gene. The CDR3 loop spans 15 amino acids. As DNA, the CDR3 is TGTGCCAGCAGACCCAGCGGGGGCCTTCCCTACGAGCAGTACTTC. It is translated as CASRPSGGLPYEQYF.